These T cell receptor beta chains were read from a single sample in a study of T cell responses to AZD1222 COVID-19 vaccine. The method was immunoSEQ multiplex PCR; TCRdb's version includes in-frame clones alone and lacks a portion of them. The sample lists 95,000 to 100,000 clones, 90% occurring once. Sequencing was performed on peripheral blood, taken on day 0 of AZD1222 vaccination. These receptors all come from an adult in good health. CDR3s include the opening cysteine and the closing phenylalanine or tryptophan. The order of the fields is clone size, D gene, V gene, J gene, CDR3 protein, CDR3 DNA. D genes are given only for firm matches. Rows may omit the clone size; those that give it use once, few, many or a size class.

-,TRBD2,TRBV5-1,TRBJ2-3,CASSPGLAGGHTDTQYF,TGCGCCAGCAGCCCTGGACTAGCGGGGGGGCACACAGATACGCAGTATTTT
-,-,TRBV11-3,TRBJ1-5,CASSLESQGSQPQHF,TGTGCCAGCAGCTTAGAGTCACAGGGAAGTCAGCCCCAGCATTTT
-,TRBD2,TRBV5-1,TRBJ2-5,CASSLNGGVQETQYF,TGCGCCAGCAGCTTGAACGGGGGGGTGCAAGAGACCCAGTACTTC
-,-,TRBV7-2,TRBJ1-2,CASSPSWRDGYGYTF,TGTGCCAGCAGCCCTTCGTGGAGGGATGGCTATGGCTACACCTTC
-,-,TRBV12-3/TRBV12-4,TRBJ1-4,CASSFSEGEKLFF,TGTGCCAGCAGTTTTTCGGAGGGAGAAAAACTGTTTTTT
-,TRBD1,TRBV28,TRBJ1-2,CASKWDSVNYGYTF,TGTGCCAGCAAGTGGGACAGTGTGAACTATGGCTACACCTTC
-,-,TRBV15,TRBJ1-4,CATRLNRATNEKLFF,TGTGCCACCAGACTAAACAGGGCAACTAATGAAAAACTGTTTTTT
-,-,TRBV6-5,TRBJ1-2,CASSPPAGPYGYTF,TGTGCCAGCAGTCCCCCCGCAGGGCCCTATGGCTACACCTTC
-,-,TRBV10-2,TRBJ1-2,CASSVFRGRYTF,TGCGCCAGCAGTGTTTTCAGGGGACGCTACACCTTC
-,-,TRBV6-5,TRBJ2-7,CASSSNGLYEQYF,TGTGCCAGCAGTTCTAACGGTCTCTACGAGCAGTACTTC
-,TRBD1,TRBV4-1,TRBJ1-6,CASSQDGAAGGSPLHF,TGCGCCAGCAGCCAAGATGGGGCGGCAGGGGGATCACCCCTCCACTTT
-,TRBD2,TRBV5-1,TRBJ2-7,CASSLAQGLADEQYF,TGCGCCAGCAGCTTGGCCCAGGGACTAGCGGACGAGCAGTACTTC
-,TRBD2,TRBV10-3,TRBJ2-7,CANSRGETYEQYF,TGTGCCAACTCTCGGGGGGAGACCTACGAGCAGTACTTC
-,TRBD1,TRBV20-1,TRBJ1-2,CSARDRAGYTF,TGCAGTGCCAGGGACAGGGCTGGCTACACCTTC
-,-,TRBV5-1,TRBJ2-2,CASSALVGNAVPGKLFF,TGCGCCAGCAGCGCCTTGGTAGGGAATGCAGTCCCCGGAAAGCTGTTTTTT
few,-,TRBV12-3/TRBV12-4,TRBJ1-1,CASSLVGGTEAFF,TGTGCCAGCAGTTTAGTGGGGGGCACTGAAGCTTTCTTT
-,TRBD1,TRBV5-1,TRBJ1-2,CASSLDRAQGYTF,TGCGCCAGCAGCCTGGACAGGGCTCAAGGCTACACCTTC
-,TRBD1,TRBV27,TRBJ2-7,CASTTGTDTYEQYF,TGTGCCAGCACAACCGGGACAGACACCTACGAGCAGTACTTC
-,TRBD1,TRBV24-1,TRBJ1-2,CATSDPHRGHYTF,TGTGCCACCAGTGATCCCCACAGGGGGCATTACACCTTC
-,-,TRBV28,TRBJ1-5,CASSPYTNQPQHF,TGTGCCAGCAGTCCATACACCAATCAGCCCCAGCATTTT
-,TRBD1,TRBV6-5,TRBJ1-1,CASSSVTGGTEAFF,TGTGCCAGCAGTAGCGTAACAGGGGGCACTGAAGCTTTCTTT
-,TRBD1,TRBV7-8,TRBJ1-2,CASSPVTGTGGAKNYGYTF,TGTGCCAGCAGCCCCGTGACCGGGACAGGGGGAGCAAAGAACTATGGCTACACCTTC
-,-,TRBV5-4,TRBJ1-4,CASSSSRSDEKLFF,TGTGCCAGCAGCTCCTCCAGGTCGGATGAAAAACTGTTTTTT
-,-,TRBV2,TRBJ1-6,CASSVNQGYSPLHF,TGTGCCAGCAGTGTTAACCAGGGCTATTCACCCCTCCACTTT
-,-,TRBV4-1,TRBJ2-3,CASSQDFGPATQYF,TGCGCCAGCAGCCAAGATTTCGGTCCAGCAACGCAGTATTTT
once,-,TRBV2,TRBJ2-6,CASSEAGHSGANVLTF,TGTGCCAGCAGTGAAGCGGGGCACTCTGGGGCCAACGTCCTGACTTTC
-,-,TRBV30,TRBJ2-5,CAWSPTSLRETQYF,TGTGCCTGGAGTCCGACGTCCCTCAGGGAGACCCAGTACTTC
-,-,TRBV5-5,TRBJ2-2,CASSLLQGSNTGELFF,TGTGCCAGCAGCTTGTTGCAGGGTTCGAACACCGGGGAGCTGTTTTTT
-,-,TRBV2,TRBJ1-5,CASSPTRKNHNQPQHF,TGTGCCAGCAGTCCGACTCGGAAAAACCACAATCAGCCCCAGCATTTT
-,-,TRBV6-4,TRBJ1-1,CASSFEGGTEAFF,TGTGCCAGCAGCTTCGAGGGTGGTACTGAAGCTTTCTTT
-,-,TRBV11-2,TRBJ1-1,CASSFYTVGAFF,TGTGCCAGCAGCTTTTATACGGTCGGAGCTTTCTTT
once,-,TRBV30,TRBJ1-5,CAWSVGGAGSNQPQHF,TGTGCCTGGAGTGTAGGGGGGGCAGGAAGCAATCAGCCCCAGCATTTT
-,TRBD1,TRBV5-1,TRBJ2-7,CASSIVPGQGEQYF,TGCGCCAGCAGCATCGTCCCGGGACAGGGTGAGCAGTACTTC
-,-,TRBV5-1,TRBJ1-1,CASSLVSLNTEAFF,TGCGCCAGCAGCTTGGTGAGCTTGAACACTGAAGCTTTCTTT
-,-,TRBV5-6,TRBJ1-2,CASSLVGSVSTF,TGTGCCAGCAGCTTGGTTGGGTCAGTATCCACCTTC
once,-,TRBV7-8,TRBJ2-7,CASSLRSGQGTYEQYF,TGTGCCAGCAGCTTAAGGTCAGGGCAGGGCACCTACGAGCAGTACTTC
-,-,TRBV21-1,TRBJ2-7,CASQPGQDYEQYF,TGTGCCAGCCAACCCGGACAGGACTACGAGCAGTACTTC
-,-,TRBV20-1,TRBJ2-2,CSAIERGKTGELFF,TGCAGTGCTATTGAGAGGGGGAAAACCGGGGAGCTGTTTTTT
-,-,TRBV7-8,TRBJ1-5,CASSPRTGRSNQPQHF,TGTGCCAGCAGCCCACGGACGGGGAGAAGCAATCAGCCCCAGCATTTT
-,-,TRBV5-6,TRBJ2-1,CASSFSGTSYNEQFF,TGTGCCAGCAGCTTTAGCGGTACTTCCTACAATGAGCAGTTCTTC
once,-,TRBV2,TRBJ1-5,CASRKTGTHQPQHF,TGTGCCAGCAGGAAAACAGGGACCCATCAGCCCCAGCATTTT
-,TRBD1,TRBV6-5,TRBJ1-6,CASSIGQVSPLHF,TGTGCCAGCAGCATCGGACAGGTTTCACCCCTCCACTTT
-,-,TRBV2,TRBJ1-2,CASSQHLNYGYTF,TGTGCCAGCAGTCAACATCTTAACTATGGCTACACCTTC
-,TRBD1,TRBV28,TRBJ2-7,CASSSRDRSSYEQYF,TGTGCCAGCAGTTCCCGGGACAGGAGCTCCTACGAGCAGTACTTC
-,-,TRBV18,TRBJ1-5,CASSPTSEISNQPQHF,TGTGCCAGCTCACCAACGTCAGAGATTAGCAATCAGCCCCAGCATTTT
-,TRBD2,TRBV28,TRBJ2-5,CASSRAGSEGTQYF,TGTGCCAGCAGTCGAGCGGGGTCAGAGGGGACCCAGTACTTC
-,-,TRBV11-2,TRBJ2-7,CASSLTLTVPNYEQYF,TGTGCCAGCAGCTTAACACTGACAGTTCCCAATTACGAGCAGTACTTC
-,-,TRBV7-9,TRBJ2-5,CASSWAETQYF,TGTGCCAGCAGCTGGGCGGAGACCCAGTACTTC
-,-,TRBV13,TRBJ2-7,CASSLTDRIYEQYF,TGTGCCAGCAGCCTGACGGACAGAATCTACGAGCAGTACTTC
-,-,TRBV18,TRBJ1-6,CASTTYRDSPLHF,TGTGCCAGCACAACTTACCGGGATTCACCCCTCCACTTT